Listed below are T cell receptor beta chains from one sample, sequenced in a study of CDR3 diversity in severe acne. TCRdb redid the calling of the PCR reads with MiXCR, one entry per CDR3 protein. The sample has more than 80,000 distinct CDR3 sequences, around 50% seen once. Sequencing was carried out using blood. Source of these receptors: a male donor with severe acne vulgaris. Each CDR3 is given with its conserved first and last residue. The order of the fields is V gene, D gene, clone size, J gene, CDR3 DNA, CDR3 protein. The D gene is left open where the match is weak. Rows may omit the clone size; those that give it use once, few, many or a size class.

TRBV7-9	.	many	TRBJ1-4	TGTGCCAGCAGCTTATCCGGTAATGAAAAACTGTTTTTT	CASSLSGNEKLFF
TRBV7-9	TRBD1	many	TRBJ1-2	TGTGCCAGCAGCGCAACAGGGGGCGTTAGCTATGGCTACACCTTC	CASSATGGVSYGYTF
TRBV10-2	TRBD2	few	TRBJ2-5	TGCGCCAGCACCTCCAGGCGTAGCGGGGTCCAAGAGACCCAGTACTTC	CASTSRRSGVQETQYF
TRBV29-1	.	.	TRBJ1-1	TGCAGCGTTCTTGAGATGAACACTGAAGCTTTCTTT	CSVLEMNTEAFF
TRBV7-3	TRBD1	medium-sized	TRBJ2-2	TGTGCCAGCCGATCCGGGACAGGGAGGACCGGGGAGCTGTTTTTT	CASRSGTGRTGELFF
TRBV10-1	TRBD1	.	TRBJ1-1	TGCGCCAGCAGTCCGGACAGGGTGAACACTGAAGCTTTCTTT	CASSPDRVNTEAFF
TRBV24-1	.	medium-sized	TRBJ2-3	TGTGCCACCAGTGAAGTCGGCAGGTCGGCAGATACGCAGTATTTT	CATSEVGRSADTQYF
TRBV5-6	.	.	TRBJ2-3	TGTGCCAGCAGCTTCCCGGGGACAACAGATACGCAGTATTTT	CASSFPGTTDTQYF
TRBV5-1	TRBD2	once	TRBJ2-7	TGCGCCAGCAGCCTCACTAGCGGCTACGAGCAGTACTTC	CASSLTSGYEQYF
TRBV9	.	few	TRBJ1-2	TGTGCCAGCAGCGTCGGGGGGGGGACCTATGGCTACACCTTC	CASSVGGGTYGYTF
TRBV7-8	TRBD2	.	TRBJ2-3	TGTGCCAGCACCCCTGAAGCTAGCGGGGGCACAGATACGCAGTATTTT	CASTPEASGGTDTQYF
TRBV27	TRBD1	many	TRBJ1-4	TGTGCCAGCAGTCTGACTTGGACAGGGGATGAAAAACTGTTTTTT	CASSLTWTGDEKLFF
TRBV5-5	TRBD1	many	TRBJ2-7	TGTGCCAGCAGCGCGACAGGGGACGAGCAGTACTTC	CASSATGDEQYF
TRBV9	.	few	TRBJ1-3	TGTGCCAGCAGCGTGAGCTCTGGAAACACCATATATTTT	CASSVSSGNTIYF
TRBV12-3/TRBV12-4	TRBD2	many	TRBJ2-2	TGTGCCAGCAGTTTAGCGGGACTAGCGGGACGCGGGGAGCTGTTTTTT	CASSLAGLAGRGELFF
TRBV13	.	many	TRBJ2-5	TGTGCCAGCAGCCCAGGGCCTTTTGGGGCATTAGTAGAGACCCAGTACTTC	CASSPGPFGALVETQYF
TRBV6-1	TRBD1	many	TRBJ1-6	TGTGCCAGCAGCCCGGACAGGGGGAATTCACCCCTCCACTTT	CASSPDRGNSPLHF
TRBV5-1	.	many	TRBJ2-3	TGCGCCAGCAGCTTGGCCTTACAGGGCCGCACAGATACGCAGTATTTT	CASSLALQGRTDTQYF
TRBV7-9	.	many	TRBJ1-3	TGTGCCAGCAGCCCTGTTGGCTCTGGAAACACCATATATTTT	CASSPVGSGNTIYF
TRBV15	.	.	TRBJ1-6	TGTGCCACCAGCAGAGATTTCTCACCCCTCCACTTT	CATSRDFSPLHF
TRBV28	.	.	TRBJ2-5	TGTGCCAGCAGTTTTAGCCTAGGGGGGGGAGAGCAAGAGACCCAGTACTTC	CASSFSLGGGEQETQYF
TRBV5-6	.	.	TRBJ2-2	TGTGCCAGCAGCTTGGCCAACTCCGGGACCGGGGAGCTGTTTTTT	CASSLANSGTGELFF
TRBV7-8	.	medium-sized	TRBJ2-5	TGTGCCAGCAGCTTTGAGACCCAGTACTTC	CASSFETQYF
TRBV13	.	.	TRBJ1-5	TGTGCCAGCAGCTCTCTAGCGGACACCGGGGAAGACAATCAGCCCCAGCATTTT	CASSSLADTGEDNQPQHF
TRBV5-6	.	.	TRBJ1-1	TGTGCCAGCAGCTTGGCGGCAGGGGTCTTCTACAACACTGAAGCTTTCTTT	CASSLAAGVFYNTEAFF
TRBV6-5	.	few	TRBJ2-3	TGTGCCAGCAGTTACTCTCGTTCGGGCGGAGATACGCAGTATTTT	CASSYSRSGGDTQYF
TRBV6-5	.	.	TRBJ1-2	TGTGCCAGCAGTTACACAGGAGCCTTTGAAGGCTACACCTTC	CASSYTGAFEGYTF
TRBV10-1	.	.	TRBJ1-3	TGCGCCAGCAGTGAGTCGTGGAATCCCGGAAACACCATATATTTT	CASSESWNPGNTIYF
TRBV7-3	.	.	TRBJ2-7	TGTGCCAACAGCCCCGAGGCAATGGAGTACGAGCAGTACTTC	CANSPEAMEYEQYF
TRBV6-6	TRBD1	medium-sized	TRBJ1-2	TGTGCCAGCAGGGAGACAGGGGGCCACTATGGCTACACCTTC	CASRETGGHYGYTF
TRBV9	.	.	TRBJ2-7	TGTGCCAGCAGCCCCTGGGACCGCTCCTACGAGCAGCACTTC	CASSPWDRSYEQHF
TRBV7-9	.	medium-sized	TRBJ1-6	TGTGCCAGCAGCTTAGTGATAGGTTCACCCCTCCACTTT	CASSLVIGSPLHF